This TCR beta chain was obtained from a study of cytomegalovirus exposure and HLA in healthy donors. Overall study results and limits: CMV antigen specificity of a few CMV-associated chains was confirmed in vitro. Within an earlier analysis, most TCR beta V segments proved productive either about 87% or about 30% of the time. Later analysis reportedly placed an Asian-associated ancestry cluster below the roughly 680-donor mean in N-insertions.

Details on this clone: Its matching antigen is unknown.

PCR employed 60 Vbeta and 13 Jbeta primers. Sequencing used immunoSEQ multiplex PCR; TCRdb keeps in-frame clones, though not all of them. The sample records some 100,000 clones, around 72% being singletons. The CDR3 contains 15 residues. V shed 0 bases, J shed 3 bases, and the junction held 1 base outside the gene matches. The V gene's germline CDR1 is LNHDA and CDR2 SQIVND (reference sequence). This receptor was identified in a male donor in good health and CMV-seropositive. This chain uses TRBV19 with TRBJ1-2, with TRBD1 matching 10 bases. Sequences were obtained from PBMCs. The CDR3 DNA sequence: TGTGCCAGTAGTATAGAGGGGACAGGGGACTATGGCTACACCTTC. Translation: CASSIEGTGDYGYTF.